The 3 T cell receptor beta chains presented below share a single source sample, sequenced in a study of graft-versus-host responses after intestinal transplantation. These receptors have no identified antigens. Generated by immunoSEQ multiplex PCR, the TCRdb table keeps only in-frame clones and is missing some. The repertoire holds around 120,000 clones, with approximately 96% as singletons. Sequencing was performed on unstimulated CD8+ T cells sorted from spleen or lymph node cells, taken before intestinal transplant. The receptors derive from a human donor who received an intestinal transplant.

This chain links TRBV7-9 with TRBJ2-7; possibly TRBD1 for D (7 bases). This CDR3 has 17 amino acids. CDR1 and CDR2 (germline): SEHNR, FQNEAQ (reference sequence). V was cut by 4 bases and J by 3 bases, with 22 bases left in between. DNA for the CDR3: TGTGCCAGCAGCTCGGCGGGATGGAGACAGGGATACTACGAGCAGTACTTC. It specifies CASSSAGWRQGYYEQYF.

J is TRBJ2-7 and V is TRBV27, with D unclear. Germline values: CDR1 MNHEY, CDR2 SMNVEV (reference sequence). There are 13 residues in the CDR3. V lost 0 bases and J lost 1, with 4 bases in between. CDR3 residues: CASSLSLSYEQYF. The CDR3 DNA reads TGTGCCAGCAGTTTATCTTTGTCCTACGAGCAGTACTTC.

This clone was found once. DNA of the CDR3: TGTGCCAGCGCGGACTTTAACACCGGGGAGCTGTTTTTT. This sequence encodes CASADFNTGELFF. The chain couples TRBV5-4 to TRBJ2-2; maybe TRBD2 (5 bases). The CDR3 covers 13 residues. V shed 7 bases and J shed 2 bases, with 9 bases lying between them. Germline V gives CDR1 SGHNT, CDR2 YYREEE (reference sequence).